This entry lists 8 T cell receptor beta chains sequenced from one sample in a study of T-cell memory formation after mild COVID-19. TCRdb recomputed calls from the 5' RACE reads with MiXCR, one row per CDR3 protein. The data hold roughly 120,000 distinct CDR3 sequences, with around a sixth observed a single time. The sample consisted of PBMCs or a T cell subset sorted from them (not recorded which). Every receptor here comes from an adult woman who had mild COVID-19 (a few samples of this study predate the infection). Cell type and time point are not known.

This clonotype was found a few times. The rearrangement joins TRBV3-1 to TRBJ1-1; D gene ambiguous. V lost 2 bases to trimming and J lost 2 bases, with 3 bases between them. This CDR3 region has 12 residues. Germline V gene sequence: CDR1 LGHDT, CDR2 YNNKEL (reference sequence). The CDR3 DNA follows: TGTGCCAGCAGCCAATATAACACTGAAGCTTTCTTT. Residues: CASSQYNTEAFF.

CDR3 nucleotides: TGTGCCAGCAGCTACCGACAGATAATCTCCTACGAGCAGTACTTC. It yields the protein CASSYRQIISYEQYF. The genes are TRBV5-6 and TRBJ2-7; D is perhaps TRBD1 (5 bases). CDR1 and CDR2 from the germline V gene are SGHDT and YYEEEE. The V gene lost 3 bases and the J gene lost 0 bases, with 13 bases spanning the gap. The CDR3 is 15 amino acids.

The chain links TRBV15 to TRBJ2-3; D is perhaps TRBD1 (6 bases). The length of the CDR3 is 15 residues. Germline CDR1 is LNHNV and CDR2 is YYDKDF (reference sequence). Trimming left V 0 bases short and J 4 bases short, with 11 bases between. The DNA for the CDR3 is TGTGCCACCAGCAGAGATTGGACAGCCGCAGATACGCAGTATTTT. It translates to CATSRDWTAADTQYF.

This clonotype came up a few times. The chain employs TRBV6-2 or TRBV6-3 and TRBJ2-3, with 8 bases that match TRBD2. CDR1 is MNHEY and CDR2 is SVGEGT in the germline V gene. The CDR3 covers 14 residues. V trimming: 8 bases; J trimming: 5 bases; junction bases outside the gene matches: 9. CDR3: CASGKRELGDTQYF. CDR3 DNA: TGTGCCAGCGGTAAGCGGGAGTTAGGAGATACGCAGTATTTT.

The J gene is TRBJ2-3, the V gene TRBV6-6; 11 positions agree with TRBD2. CDR3 length equals 15 residues. CDR1 MNHNY and CDR2 SVGAGI come from the germline V gene (reference sequence). The V and J ends lost 5 bases and 6 bases, in that order; junction bases with no gene match: 7. In DNA form, the CDR3 reads TGTGCCAGCAGTAACCTAGCGGGGGGTTTGGATACGCAGTATTTT. Translation: CASSNLAGGLDTQYF.

The V and J genes are TRBV12-3 or TRBV12-4 and TRBJ1-1, with a possible D match to TRBD1 (5 bases). The CDR3 runs to 16 residues. The germline V and J ends were trimmed by 7 bases and 1 base, with 19 bases remaining between them. The CDR3 DNA reads as TGTGCCAGCACTCCGAAGGGGCGATTGAAGAACACTGAAGCTTTCTTT. Its protein product is CASTPKGRLKNTEAFF.

The V and J genes are TRBV5-1 and TRBJ2-2; TRBD2 agrees at 9 bases. Losses at the gene ends were 1 base for V and 5 bases for J; bases not matched to a gene: 3. Germline CDR1 is SGHRS and CDR2 is YFSETQ. The CDR3 runs 15 residues. DNA of the CDR3: TGCGCCAGCAGCTTGTCAGCGGGAGGTACCGGGGAGCTGTTTTTT. Protein product: CASSLSAGGTGELFF.

In its sample, this clonotype was seen a few times. This sequence joins TRBV7-9 and TRBJ2-2; the D gene is possibly TRBD1 (5 bases). The germline V gene has CDR1 SEHNR and CDR2 FQNEAQ (reference sequence). V lost 5 bases, J lost 3 bases, and 10 bases lay in between. CDR3 length: 14 residues. In nucleotides, the CDR3 is TGTGCCAGCAGCCCGCACAGGCACACCGGGGAGCTGTTTTTT. It is translated as CASSPHRHTGELFF.